This TCR beta chain stems from a study of identical twins. About this clonotype itself: Its target is not known.

V was trimmed by 2 bases and J by 7 bases, leaving 11 bases between them. Germline CDR1 and CDR2: DFQATT and SNEGSKA (reference sequence). The CDR3 totals 13 residues. Whole-study findings and limits: Modelling underestimated the level of out-of-frame TCR alpha sharing observed in monozygotic twins.

Via MiXCR, TCRdb re-called the 5' RACE reads, giving one row per CDR3 protein. The data contain roughly 1.6 million distinct CDR3 sequences, roughly a third of them singletons. The specimen was cord blood. This receptor was identified in a newborn girl in good health. The J gene is TRBJ1-4, the V gene TRBV20-1; D remains ambiguous. Here the CDR3 DNA reads TGCAGTGCTAGAAGCTTAAAGGGTGAAAAACTGTTTTTT. It codes for CSARSLKGEKLFF.